This T cell receptor beta chain was sequenced in a study of T cells after posttransplantation cyclophosphamide. About this clone: Its antigen is currently unknown.

Profiling relied on immunoSEQ multiplex PCR, and the TCRdb table lists in-frame clones only, not all of them. This sample has about 5,900 clones, with 82% found just once. Busulfan-fludarabine conditioning, marrow transplant, and cyclophosphamide on days +3 and +4 were administered. Study observations and caveats: After PTCy, TRB diversity resembled that of CNI/methotrexate controls. Skin or GI-infiltrating T cells shared few TRB sequences with blood. Donor CD8+ memory clones often dominated recipient blood repertoires at later times.

This CDR3 comprises 13 residues. Germline V gene lookup returns CDR1 SGHNT and CDR2 YYREEE (reference sequence). The germline V and J ends were trimmed by 4 bases and 2 bases, with 9 bases remaining between them. The material sequenced was CD4+ T cells sorted from blood, taken approximately 330 days after allogeneic stem cell transplant with posttransplant cyclophosphamide. The chain has TRBV5-4 and TRBJ2-5; D is possibly TRBD1 (6 bases). This TCR derives from a male patient aged 45-60 years who received an allogeneic stem cell transplant from a related donor and was CMV-positive. Certain T cells may be donor cells from the graft. CDR3 sequence (DNA): TGTGCCAGCAGCCCACAGGGACAAGAGACCCAGTACTTC. Translated: CASSPQGQETQYF.